These 28 T cell receptor beta chains were sequenced from one sample in a study of T cells in Graves' hyperthyroidism and ophthalmopathy. Authors of the study amplified TCR beta CDR3 regions from RNA transcripts. TCR CDR3 regions were first amplified by RT-PCR with HTBI primers. MiXCR was run by TCRdb on the multiplex PCR reads, yielding one entry per CDR3 protein. The sample consists of 400,000 or so distinct CDR3 sequences, around 15% of them appearing once. Sequences were obtained from blood. The origin of the receptors is a man aged 50 to 60 with Graves' ophthalmopathy.

This clonotype was counted ten times or more. The chain is built from TRBV20-1 and TRBJ2-1; D remains ambiguous. Germline CDR1 is DFQATT and CDR2 is SNEGSKA (reference sequence). This CDR3 comprises 15 residues. Trimming left V 1 base short and J 5 bases short, with 15 bases between. DNA of the CDR3: TGCAGTGCTAGAGGGCAAGCGAGAGGCGACAATGAGCAGTTCTTC. Translation gives CSARGQARGDNEQFF.

About this clonotype itself: This may stem from a read error, because a much larger clone lies one nucleotide away. This rearrangement joins TRBV29-1 to TRBJ2-7, with TRBD1 as a possible D gene (5 bases). Trimming took 7 bases from V and 3 from J, leaving 19 bases between them. Germline loops: CDR1 SQVTM, CDR2 ANQGSEA. The CDR3 is 14 amino acids. The CDR3 protein is CSAGAGRLIYEQYF. CDR3 DNA sequence: TGCAGCGCTGGGGCAGGGCGCTTAATCTACGAGCAGTACTTC.

This clonotype was recorded at least ten times. V gene TRBV20-1 combines with J gene TRBJ2-5; 8 bases are shared with TRBD2. The CDR3 totals 12 residues. CDR1 is DFQATT, CDR2 SNEGSKA, per germline (reference sequence). Unmatched junction bases numbered 1, after V lost 2 bases and J lost 5 bases. This chain's CDR3 is CSARRGGETQYF. In DNA form, the CDR3 reads TGCAGTGCTAGACGGGGGGGCGAGACCCAGTACTTC.

This clonotype occurred a few times. The chain employs TRBV9 and TRBJ1-1; no clear D gene. With 0 bases removed from V and 4 bases from J, the gap between germline ends came to 10 bases. The CDR3 is 14 amino acids. Germline loops: CDR1 SGDLS, CDR2 YYNGEE. The CDR3 protein is CASSVGGTGTEAFF. CDR3 in DNA: TGTGCCAGCAGCGTAGGTGGCACGGGCACTGAAGCTTTCTTT.

This clonotype was seen only a few times. This CDR3 reads CSVVAENSYEQYF. The CDR3 coding sequence is TGCAGCGTTGTAGCAGAAAATTCCTACGAGCAGTACTTC. This chain uses TRBV29-1 with TRBJ2-7; D is unclear. V was trimmed by 4 bases and J by 1 base, leaving 11 bases between them. Germline V gene data show CDR1 as SQVTM and CDR2 as ANQGSEA. The CDR3 loop spans 13 amino acids.

V gene TRBV9 combines with J gene TRBJ2-7; 10 nucleotides agree with TRBD1. CDR1 is SGDLS and CDR2 is YYNGEE in the germline V gene. The V and J ends lost 7 bases and 5 bases, in that order; junction bases with no gene match: 6. The CDR3 has 13 amino acids. The CDR3 DNA reads TGTGCCAGCTCCGGGACAGGGGCCCACGAGCAGTACTTC. Translating it yields CASSGTGAHEQYF.

In this sample, this clonotype turned up a few times. The J gene is TRBJ2-2, the V gene TRBV6-5, with D perhaps matching TRBD2 (6 bases). Germline V gives CDR1 MNHEY, CDR2 SVGAGI. CDR3 length: 15 amino acids. Between the trimmed V and J ends, which lost 0 bases and 7 bases, there was a span of 12 bases. Written as DNA, the CDR3 is TGTGCCAGCAGTTACTCGGCGGGGCAGGGCGGGGAGCTGTTTTTT. This encodes CASSYSAGQGGELFF.

The chain uses TRBV11-1 and TRBJ2-7, with 10 bases aligning to TRBD2. The germline gives CDR1 SGHAT, CDR2 FQDESV (reference sequence). This CDR3 has 15 amino acids. Trimming cost V 4 bases and J 0 bases; bases outside gene matches: 3. CDR3 loop: CASSYASGSSYEQYF. Written as DNA, the CDR3 is TGTGCCAGCAGCTACGCTAGCGGGAGCTCCTACGAGCAGTACTTC.

The gene calls are TRBV28 and TRBJ2-1, with 8 bases aligning to TRBD2. Germline CDR1 is MDHEN and CDR2 is SYDVKM. Unmatched junction bases numbered 3, after V lost 0 bases and J lost 5 bases. The CDR3 totals 15 residues. The CDR3 coding sequence is TGTGCCAGCAGTTTATGGACTAGCGCCAACAATGAGCAGTTCTTC. It is translated as CASSLWTSANNEQFF.

There are a few counts of this clonotype. The gene calls are TRBV6-1 and TRBJ1-2; tentatively, D is TRBD1 (5 bases). Per the germline V gene, CDR1 is MNHNS and CDR2 is SASEGT. The CDR3 consists of 14 residues. The V and J ends lost 6 bases and 4 bases respectively, with 15 bases between them. The CDR3 spells CASSREPGTYGYTF. DNA of the CDR3: TGTGCCAGCAGCCGAGAGCCAGGGACCTATGGCTACACCTTC.

This clonotype is a singleton in its sample. The genes are TRBV20-1 and TRBJ2-7, with D maybe TRBD2 (6 bases). Germline assignment: CDR1 DFQATT and CDR2 SNEGSKA (reference sequence). Trimming stripped 4 bases from V and 7 bases from J, with 23 bases between. The length of the CDR3 is 15 residues. The CDR3 nucleotides read TGCAGTGCTACCACCCCGGGAGATTCTTATGAGGAGCAGTACTTC. Protein: CSATTPGDSYEEQYF.

The table lists this clonotype with a few counts. This chain joins TRBV5-4 and TRBJ2-4, with D uncertain. The CDR3 totals 12 residues. Trimming stripped 4 bases from V and 8 bases from J, with 10 bases between. CDR1 and CDR2 from the germline V gene are SGHNT and YYREEE (reference sequence). The CDR3 DNA is TGTGCCAGCAGCCGAGACCAAGACATTCAGTACTTC. It encodes CASSRDQDIQYF.

This clonotype was detected many times. The gene calls are TRBV28 and TRBJ2-7, with D possibly matching TRBD1 (5 bases). The CDR3 runs 15 residues. Trimming cost V 5 bases and J 3 bases, with 17 bases left between them. Germline CDR1 reads MDHEN; CDR2 reads SYDVKM. The CDR3 reads CASSPTLGQGYEQYF. In nucleotides, the CDR3 is TGTGCCAGCAGTCCCACCCTGGGCCAGGGCTACGAGCAGTACTTC.

This chain connects TRBV7-8 to TRBJ2-1; D is undetermined. CDR1 and CDR2 from the germline V gene are SGHVS and FQNEAQ. The CDR3 is made up of 17 amino acids. The V and J ends lost 11 bases and 0 bases respectively, with 23 bases between them. In DNA form, the CDR3 reads TGTGCCGCAGTCTGGGCAGGCCCCAGGAGCTCCTACAATGAGCAGTTCTTC. Its protein is CAAVWAGPRSSYNEQFF.

The CDR3 coding sequence is TGTGCCAGCTCACCACTGCCCCGGGAGACCCAGTACTTC. Protein product: CASSPLPRETQYF. V and J are TRBV18 and TRBJ2-5; D is unclear. The CDR3 has 13 amino acids. V was shortened by 1 base and J by 5 bases, with 8 bases between the two germline ends. CDR1 is KGHSH and CDR2 is LQKENI in the germline V gene. The variable domain in full, completed from reference TRBV18 and TRBJ2-5, reads NAGVMQNPRHLVRRRGQEARLRCSPMKGHSHVYWYRQLPEEGLKFMVYLQKENIIDESGMPKERFSAEFPKEGPSILRIQQVVRGDSAAYFCASSPLPRETQYFGPGTRLLVL.

This clonotype was seen a few times. This chain uses TRBV2 with TRBJ2-2, with a tentative D call TRBD2 (7 bases). This CDR3 has 14 residues. Per germline, CDR1 SNHLY and CDR2 FYNNEI. Trimming took 8 bases from V and 8 from J, leaving 18 bases between them. The CDR3 protein is CASRGALLIGELFF. DNA for the CDR3: TGTGCCAGCCGGGGGGCGCTTTTGATTGGGGAGCTGTTTTTT.

This clonotype was picked up many times. V gene TRBV13 combines with J gene TRBJ2-7; D uncertain. Germline CDR1 is PRHDT and CDR2 is FYEKMQ (reference sequence). The CDR3 sequence is 12 residues long. V lost 1 base, J lost 4 bases, and 5 bases lay in between. As DNA, the CDR3 is TGTGCCAGCAGCTTAGCAGCATACGAGCAGTACTTC. Encoded protein: CASSLAAYEQYF.

In this sample, this clonotype turned up many times. The gene calls are TRBV20-1 and TRBJ2-2, with TRBD1 matching over 12 bases. V gave up 6 bases and J gave up 7 bases; unmatched junction bases: 9. CDR1 and CDR2 from the germline V gene are DFQATT and SNEGSKA (reference sequence). The CDR3 sequence is 15 residues long. The CDR3: CSALRGQGARGELFF. Written as DNA, the CDR3 is TGCAGTGCCCTGAGGGGACAGGGGGCGCGCGGGGAGCTGTTTTTT.

This clonotype was observed at least ten times. This chain uses TRBV18 with TRBJ2-3; D call uncertain. The V end was cut by 2 bases, the J end by 4 bases, with 4 bases between. Germline V gene sequence: CDR1 KGHSH, CDR2 LQKENI. The CDR3 runs to 12 residues. The CDR3 is CASSPYSDTQYF. The DNA of the CDR3 is TGTGCCAGCTCACCATATTCAGATACGCAGTATTTT.

The table lists this clonotype with a few counts. This sequence joins TRBV12-3 or TRBV12-4 and TRBJ2-1; 10 bases map to TRBD2. The CDR3 loop spans 15 amino acids. The junction had 7 bases not matched to a gene; V was cut back by 2 bases and J by 9 bases. Written as DNA, the CDR3 is TGTGCCAGCAGTTTATTGGCTAGCGGGAGTGCTGAGCAGTTCTTC. Translated, it gives CASSLLASGSAEQFF.

For this clonotype: A much larger clone is a single base away; this may be a read error. This chain's CDR3 is CACSSTREEYF. DNA of the CDR3: TGTGCCTGCAGTTCGACCCGAGAAGAGTACTTC. The rearrangement joins TRBV28 to TRBJ2-5, with D unresolved. CDR3 length equals 11 residues. Germline V gene sequence: CDR1 MDHEN, CDR2 SYDVKM.

This clonotype was detected many times. This chain connects TRBV20-1 to TRBJ2-7; the D is unclear. The CDR3 runs 11 residues. V was trimmed by 0 bases and J by 1 base, leaving 1 base between them. Per germline, CDR1 DFQATT and CDR2 SNEGSKA (reference sequence). The CDR3 DNA is TGCAGTGCTAGAGATTCCTACGAGCAGTACTTC. Protein sequence: CSARDSYEQYF.

This clonotype was recorded at least ten times. The rearrangement joins TRBV28 to TRBJ2-1; D may be TRBD2 (6 bases). This CDR3 has 14 residues. Germline V CDR1 and CDR2: MDHEN, SYDVKM. V gave up 4 bases and J gave up 1 base, with 8 bases separating them. The CDR3 region is CASSSGRSYNEQFF. CDR3 DNA: TGTGCCAGCAGTTCAGGGAGGTCCTACAATGAGCAGTTCTTC. Complete variable domain (other parts from reference TRBV28 and TRBJ2-1): DVKVTQSSRYLVKRTGEKVFLECVQDMDHENMFWYRQDPGLGLRLIYFSYDVKMKEKGDIPEGYSVSREKKERFSLILESASTNQTSMYLCASSSGRSYNEQFFGPGTRLTVL.

Many counts were recorded for this clonotype. This chain connects TRBV7-9 to TRBJ2-4; D possibly corresponds to TRBD1 (6 bases). This CDR3 region has 18 residues. The V gene lost 3 bases and the J gene lost 0 bases, with 18 bases spanning the gap. The germline V gene encodes CDR1 SEHNR and CDR2 FQNEAQ (reference sequence). DNA for the CDR3: TGTGCCAGCAGCTTGGGCAGGGGACGCCCCAGAGCCAAAAACATTCAGTACTTC. Translation: CASSLGRGRPRAKNIQYF. The full variable domain, rest sourced from reference TRBV7-9 and TRBJ2-4, is DTGVSQNPRHKITKRGQNVTFRCDPISEHNRLYWYRQTLGQGPEFLTYFQNEAQLEKSRLLSDRFSAERPKGSFSTLEIQRTEQGDSAMYLCASSLGRGRPRAKNIQYFGAGTRLSVL.

This clonotype has just one count. This rearrangement joins TRBV7-3 to TRBJ2-7; D is uncertain. The CDR3 runs to 15 residues. Trimming stripped 5 bases from V and 0 bases from J, with 14 bases between. Germline loops: CDR1 SGHTA, CDR2 FQGTGA. CDR3 DNA sequence: TGTGCCAGCAGCCCCGCGGCGGCCAGCTCCTACGAGCAGTACTTC. Its protein product is CASSPAAASSYEQYF. Full variable domain (remainder filled in from reference TRBV7-3 and TRBJ2-7): GAGVSQTPSNKVTEKGKYVELRCDPISGHTALYWYRQSLGQGPEFLIYFQGTGAADDSGLPNDRFFAVRPEGSVSTLKIQRTERGDSAVYLCASSPAAASSYEQYFGPGTRLTVT.

At least ten counts were recorded for this clonotype. The chain combines TRBV5-1 with TRBJ2-1; TRBD2 aligns across 12 bases. The length of the CDR3 is 17 residues. CDR1 and CDR2 (germline): SGHRS, YFSETQ. The junction had 11 bases not matched to a gene; V was cut back by 2 bases and J by 8 bases. The CDR3 coding sequence is TGCGCCAGCAGCTTCCCTAGCGGGAGGGCCCTAGGGTATGAGCAGTTCTTC. As protein: CASSFPSGRALGYEQFF.

Note on this clonotype: This may be a read error, as it is one base from a much larger clone. This chain links TRBV2 with TRBJ2-7; no definite D call. The last part of the DNA fits TRBJ2-1 better; the J call may be wrong. CDR3 size: 12 residues. Per germline, CDR1 SNHLY and CDR2 FYNNEI. The CDR3: CASSSPPLEQFF. CDR3 coding DNA: TGTGCCAGCAGTTCCCCCCCCCTCGAGCAGTTCTTC.

The chain couples TRBV20-1 to TRBJ2-7; the match to TRBD1 covers 12 bases. Looked up from germline, CDR1 is DFQATT and CDR2 is SNEGSKA (reference sequence). The CDR3 totals 13 residues. Losses at the gene ends were 6 bases for V and 3 bases for J; bases not matched to a gene: 3. CDR3 sequence (DNA): TGCAGTGCGGGGACAGGGGGCGTCTACGAGCAGTACTTC. It codes for CSAGTGGVYEQYF.